The T cell receptor (beta chain) under discussion was sequenced for a study of beta chain features in type 1 diabetes. The germline gives CDR1 LNHDA, CDR2 SQIVND (reference sequence). V gave up 6 bases and J gave up 4 bases; unmatched junction bases: 17. This CDR3 comprises 18 residues. The authors reverse transcribed all of the isolated RNA, so sequencing captured expressed TCRB transcripts. The data were produced by immunoSEQ multiplex PCR, yet TCRdb's version contains in-frame clones alone and is incomplete. The sample carries a few hundred thousand clones, over 8.5% recorded once. The origin of this receptor is a woman between 18 and 30 years old in good health. The chain employs TRBV19 and TRBJ2-1; the match to TRBD1 covers 8 bases. The material sequenced was naive CD4+ T cells from blood. The CDR3 DNA is TGTGCCAGTAGCCTGAGTTCCAGGGGGCGCTTGGCATACAATGAGCAGTTCTTC. As protein: CASSLSSRGRLAYNEQFF. Full variable domain (missing parts from reference TRBV19 and TRBJ2-1): DGGITQSPKYLFRKEGQNVTLSCEQNLNHDAMYWYRQDPGQGLRLIYYSQIVNDFQKGDIAEGYSVSREKKESFPLTVTSAQKNPTAFYLCASSLSSRGRLAYNEQFFGPGTRLTVL.